This T cell receptor (beta chain) was sequenced in a study of control samples from healthy donors and cancer patients (dated by TCRdb to 2018 to 2020). On this clone itself: Its antigen is not yet known. No much larger clone is present one base from it, and per-base qualities are unavailable.

The receptor library was made with the immunoSEQ multiplex PCR assay. Entries here come from immuneACCESS through TCRdb and include only in-frame sequences with V and J called. Some clones fail to appear in such tables; in the studies checked, an unresolved V gene covers under half of the shortfall, and the cause of the remainder is unknown. This sample gives tens of thousands of clones in total; about nine tenths of them show up just once. The top ten clones comprise around 6% of the sample. Based on the germline V gene, the CDR1 and CDR2 sequences are MGHDK and SYGVNS. The CDR3 runs 12 residues from the cysteine to the phenylalanine. Of the read, only the CDR3 DNA is kept; its 36 bases are in frame from base 1. The germline ends are 14 bases apart after V is trimmed by 5 bases and J by 12 bases.

The receptor's source is a man aged 45 to 65 in good health. The rearranged chain carries TRBV25-1 and TRBJ2-1, with the D call perhaps TRBD1 or TRBD2, as 5 bases match in each case. Input material: blood. The CDR3 in this case is CASSQRGGGQFF. The nucleotide sequence is given as TGTGCCAGCAGTCAAAGGGGTGGAGGGCAGTTCTTC.